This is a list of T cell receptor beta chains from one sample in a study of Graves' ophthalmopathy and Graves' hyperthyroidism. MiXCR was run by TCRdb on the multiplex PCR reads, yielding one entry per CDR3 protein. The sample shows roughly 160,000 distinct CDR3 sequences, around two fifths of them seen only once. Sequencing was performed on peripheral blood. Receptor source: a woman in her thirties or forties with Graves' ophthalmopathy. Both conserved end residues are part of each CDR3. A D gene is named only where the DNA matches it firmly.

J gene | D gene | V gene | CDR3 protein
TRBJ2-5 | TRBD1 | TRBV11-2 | CASSSGQGAAETQYF
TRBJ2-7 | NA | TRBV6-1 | CASSETRVEQYF
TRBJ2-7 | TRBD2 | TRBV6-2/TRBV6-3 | CASRTSGPTYEQYF
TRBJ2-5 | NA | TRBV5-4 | CASRPGQNQETQYF
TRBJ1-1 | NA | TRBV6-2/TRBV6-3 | CASSQQVFSAFF
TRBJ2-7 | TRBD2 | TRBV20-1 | CSATGTSGMSYEQYF
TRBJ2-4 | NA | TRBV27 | CASSLSLGGGVSPTKNIQYF
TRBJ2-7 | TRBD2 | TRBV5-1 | CASSLETSGKAYEQYF
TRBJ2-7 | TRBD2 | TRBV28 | CASSSLAGQQYF
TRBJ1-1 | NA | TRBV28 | CASGTIAAGTNTEAFF
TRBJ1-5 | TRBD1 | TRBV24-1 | CATCRGRSNQPQHF
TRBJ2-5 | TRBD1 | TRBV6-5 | CASSYDGTGNSETQYF
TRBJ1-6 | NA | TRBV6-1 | CASTSLYSPLHF
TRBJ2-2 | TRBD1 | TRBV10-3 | CAIRRQGANTGELVF
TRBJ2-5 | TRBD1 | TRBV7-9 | CASSKDRGPHQETQYF
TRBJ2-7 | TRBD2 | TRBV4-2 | CASSPRRLSGTSERTAYEQYF
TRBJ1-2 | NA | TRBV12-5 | CASGLSGNYGYTF
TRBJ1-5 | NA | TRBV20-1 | CSARWGNQPQHF
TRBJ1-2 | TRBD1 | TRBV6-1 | CATKGAGYGYTF
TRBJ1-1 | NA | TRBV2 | CASSGSLDGRASGAFF
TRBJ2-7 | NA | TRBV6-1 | CASSEGVGQGEQYF
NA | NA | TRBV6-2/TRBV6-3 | CASSYPNRGQLAGGTSWSSYEQYF
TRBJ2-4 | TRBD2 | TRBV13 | CASSPRGGRSKNIQYF
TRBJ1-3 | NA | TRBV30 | CAGWRRMSSGNTIYF
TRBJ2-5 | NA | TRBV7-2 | CASSLGDRRPQYF
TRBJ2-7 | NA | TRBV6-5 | CASSYGLQGSTYEQYF
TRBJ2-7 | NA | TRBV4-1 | CASSQVRRDGYYEQYF
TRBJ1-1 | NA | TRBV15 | CATSRSGVGTEAFF
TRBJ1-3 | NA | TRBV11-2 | CASRQTGTQKSKAGNTIYF
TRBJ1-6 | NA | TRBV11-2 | CASSLEMGNSPLHF
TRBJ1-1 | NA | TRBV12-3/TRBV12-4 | CASSYRQGLEAFF
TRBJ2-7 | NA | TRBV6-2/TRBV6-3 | CASSNWYSHYEQYF
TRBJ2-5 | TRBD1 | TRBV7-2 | CASSLVDRAQETQYF
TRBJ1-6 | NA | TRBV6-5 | CASSSTGVGLNSPLHF
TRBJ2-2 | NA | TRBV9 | CASSVEGLNTGELFF
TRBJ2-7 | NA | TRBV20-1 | CSAINPRPEEQYF
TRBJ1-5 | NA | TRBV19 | CASSAKQGGNQPQHF
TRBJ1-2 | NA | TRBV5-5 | CASAKQVGIYGYTF
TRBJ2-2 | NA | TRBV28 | CASIGQRDTGELFF
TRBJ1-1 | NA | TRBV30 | CAWSSGHSNTEAFF
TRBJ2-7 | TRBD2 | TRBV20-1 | CSARGTSDSYEQYF
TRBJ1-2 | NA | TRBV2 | CASRSLPNYRVSYTF
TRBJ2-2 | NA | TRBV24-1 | CATSDSGRTGELFF
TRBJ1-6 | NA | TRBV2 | CASSGQGSSYNSPLHF
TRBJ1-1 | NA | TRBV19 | CASSIDGDTEAFF
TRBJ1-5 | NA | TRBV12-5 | CASGLSPGQPQHF
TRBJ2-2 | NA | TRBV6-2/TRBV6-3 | CASRGYRRAPYDTGELFF
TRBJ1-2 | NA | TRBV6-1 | CASSEWGRETDVYGYTF
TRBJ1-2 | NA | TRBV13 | CASSLDGRADYGYTF
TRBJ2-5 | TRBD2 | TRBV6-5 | CASSLLSGGSETQYF
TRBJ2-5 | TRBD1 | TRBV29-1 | CSVSDRGLTGETQYF
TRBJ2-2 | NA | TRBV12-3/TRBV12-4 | CATSQGSAAGELFF
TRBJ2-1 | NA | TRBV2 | CASSKTIGVEQFF